This note documents a single TCR beta chain sequence. Its target is not known. Time point defined: cycle 4 day 1 (C4D1), after 6 weeks of nivolumab. No patient escaped relapse after autologous stem cell transplantation, and brentuximab vedotin exposure varied. Investigators isolated CD4+ T cells from thawed PBMCs through magnetic negative selection. Best responses included complete response and partial response; otherwise, the best response was progressive disease. Data came from immunoSEQ multiplex PCR; TCRdb stores just in-frame clones and leaves some out. The sample shows 32,000 or so clones, approximately 90% of them seen only once. The data are from a study of PD-1 blockade in classical Hodgkin lymphoma. The CDR3 is 12 residues long. The V end was cut by 3 bases, the J end by 13 bases, with 15 bases between. Germline V gives CDR1 SGHAT, CDR2 FQNNGV. General observations from the study: Reported baseline diversity: healthy donors highest, relapsed/refractory patients lowest. Complete responders started with a diversity level that resembled newly diagnosed patients at baseline. The authors have not defined what causes the repertoire differences, possibly disease activity or prior therapy.

The sample was CD4+ T cells from blood, taken before the fourth cycle of nivolumab. The receptor's source is a human donor with classical Hodgkin lymphoma. This chain links TRBV11-2 with TRBJ1-1; D not resolved. CDR3 nucleotide sequence: TGTGCCAGCAGCTTGTCAACCTCCAAGGGTTTCTTT. This encodes CASSLSTSKGFF. Full variable domain (missing parts from reference TRBV11-2 and TRBJ1-1): EAGVAQSPRYKIIEKRQSVAFWCNPISGHATLYWYQQILGQGPKLLIQFQNNGVVDDSQLPKDRFSAERLKGVDSTLKIQPAKLEDSAVYLCASSLSTSKGFFGQGTRLTVV.